This T cell receptor (beta chain) is drawn from a study of human T cells and chemical hapten exposure. Unfractionated whole blood was the source of the extracted total RNA. This CDR3 region has 15 residues. V shed 7 bases, J shed 0 bases, and the junction held 7 bases outside the gene matches. Germline V gene data show CDR1 as MDHEN and CDR2 as SYDVKM. Each cDNA molecule in the library carried unique molecular identifiers. MiXCR, run by TCRdb on the 5' RACE reads, gives a single entry per CDR3 protein. The table has roughly 110,000 distinct CDR3 sequences, approximately 19% seen once. This chain uses TRBV28 with TRBJ2-7, with 9 bases lining up with TRBD1. The TCR originated in a human donor in good health. CDR3 in amino acids: CASTTGTGSSYEQYF. The CDR3 DNA reads TGTGCCAGCACTACCGGGACAGGGAGCTCCTACGAGCAGTACTTC.